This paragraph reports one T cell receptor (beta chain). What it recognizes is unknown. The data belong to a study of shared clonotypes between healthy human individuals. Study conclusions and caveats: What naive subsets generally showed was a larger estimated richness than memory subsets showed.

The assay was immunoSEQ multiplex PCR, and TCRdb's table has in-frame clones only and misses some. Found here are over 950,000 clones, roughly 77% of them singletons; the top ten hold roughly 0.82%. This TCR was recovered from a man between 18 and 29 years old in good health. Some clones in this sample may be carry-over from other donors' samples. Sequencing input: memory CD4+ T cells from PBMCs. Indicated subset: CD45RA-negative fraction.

The CDR3 is CASSWSDTSGGSYEQYF. The DNA for the CDR3 is TGCGCCAGCAGCTGGTCGGATACTAGCGGGGGCTCCTACGAGCAGTACTTC. V and J are TRBV5-1 and TRBJ2-7; 11 bases align to TRBD2. Losses at the gene ends were 3 bases for V and 0 bases for J; bases not matched to a gene: 8. The CDR3 length is 17 residues. CDR1 SGHRS and CDR2 YFSETQ come from the germline V gene.